This T cell receptor (beta chain) was found in a study of blood T cell repertoires in COVID-19. For the study at large: Italy, Spain and the United States were the sources of the convalescent and acute COVID-19 samples. PBMCs, B-cell-depleted T cells, or T cells were the source of the cDNA or gDNA that made up the material.

Authors' methods: Amplification with reference gene primers provided the estimates of nucleated cell counts. Assay used: immunoSEQ multiplex PCR; TCRdb lists only in-frame clones, some missing. Clone size and V and J calls were adopted from that table, with D and trimming inferred from the DNA. The table lists about 49,000 clones, around 82% of them singletons, with approximately 3% in the top ten. Germline CDR1 SGHDT, CDR2 YYEEEE. Deletions cut 0 bases from V and 5 bases from J, with 9 bases between. The CDR3 runs to 15 residues. The rearrangement joins TRBV5-6 to TRBJ1-6, with D perhaps matching TRBD1 (5 bases). The origin of this receptor is a woman in her sixties with acute or convalescent COVID-19. The sample was peripheral blood. The CDR3 loop is CASSLEAGDNSPLHF. In DNA, the CDR3 is TGTGCCAGCAGCTTGGAAGCGGGGGATAATTCACCCCTCCACTTT.